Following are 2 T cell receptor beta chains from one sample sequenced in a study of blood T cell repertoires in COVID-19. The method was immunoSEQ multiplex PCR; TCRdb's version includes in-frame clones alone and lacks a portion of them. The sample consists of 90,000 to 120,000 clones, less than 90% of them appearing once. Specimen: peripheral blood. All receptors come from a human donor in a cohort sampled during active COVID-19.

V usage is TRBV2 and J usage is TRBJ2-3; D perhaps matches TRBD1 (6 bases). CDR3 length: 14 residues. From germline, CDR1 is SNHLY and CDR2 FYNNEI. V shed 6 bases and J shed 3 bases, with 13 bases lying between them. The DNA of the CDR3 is TGTGCCAGCAGAGAGGGGGATTGGACAGATACGCAGTATTTT. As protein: CASREGDWTDTQYF.

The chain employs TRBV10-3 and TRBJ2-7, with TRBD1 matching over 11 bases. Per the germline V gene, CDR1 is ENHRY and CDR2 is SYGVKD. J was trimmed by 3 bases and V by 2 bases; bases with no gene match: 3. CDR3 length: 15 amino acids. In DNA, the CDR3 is TGTGCCATCAGTGAGGTGGGACAGGGGGTCTACGAGCAGTACTTC. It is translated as CAISEVGQGVYEQYF.